The T cell receptor beta chain under discussion was sequenced for a study of CXCR3-negative and CXCR3-positive naive CD8 T cells. The study's findings and limits: Researchers report that CXCR3-positive naive cells carry more hydrophobic TRB CDR3s than CXCR3-negative naive cells.

On this clonotype itself: The target antigen is unknown.

The libraries of TRB cDNA were constructed through 5' RACE using UMI labels. TCRdb re-called the 5' RACE reads and shows each CDR3 protein once, DNA omitted. The sample totals about 130,000 distinct CDR3 sequences. Germline lookup yields CDR1 SGHVS and CDR2 FNYEAQ. This CDR3 is 13 amino acids long. This TCR was recovered from a human donor in good health. Some clones in this sample may be carry-over from other donors' samples. The chain uses TRBV7-6 and TRBJ2-5; TCRdb lists TRBD2, though no DNA is available to test this call. What was sequenced was naive CXCR3+ CD8+ T cells from blood. Subset reported: CD45RO-CCR7+CD27+CD95- naive CD8+ T cells expressing CXCR3 (TNR3+). The CDR3 loop is CASSFGGVETQYF.